This is a list of T cell receptor beta chains from one sample in a study of T-cell reconstitution after alpha-beta-depleted transplantation in children. TCRdb analysed the PCR reads with MiXCR anew, one entry per CDR3 protein. The sample has about 610,000 distinct CDR3 sequences; about 10% are singletons. The sample here was PBMCs from the stem cell graft donor, taken from the stem cell graft. The origin of the receptors is a human donor who donated a stem cell graft to a child with acute myeloid leukemia. The CDR3 runs from the conserved cysteine through the conserved F or W. A D gene is named only where the DNA matches it firmly. Where a row states a size, it is once, few, many or the class of an expanded clone; other rows omit it.

V gene: TRBV20-1
D gene: NA
J gene: TRBJ2-2
clone size: many
CDR3 protein: CSARVFGAPNTGELFF
CDR3 DNA: TGCAGTGCTAGGGTCTTCGGAGCCCCGAACACCGGGGAGCTGTTTTTT

V gene: TRBV20-1
D gene: TRBD2
J gene: TRBJ2-1
clone size: few
CDR3 protein: CSGNSGKGNEQFF
CDR3 DNA: TGCAGTGGAAATAGCGGGAAGGGCAATGAGCAGTTCTTC

V gene: TRBV6-6
D gene: NA
J gene: TRBJ2-3
clone size: many
CDR3 protein: CASSYATGDTQYF
CDR3 DNA: TGTGCCAGCAGTTACGCGACGGGGGATACGCAGTATTTT

V gene: TRBV4-2
D gene: TRBD2
J gene: TRBJ2-1
clone size: NA
CDR3 protein: CASSQLGLATIQFF
CDR3 DNA: TGTGCCAGCAGCCAATTGGGACTAGCAACGATACAGTTCTTC

V gene: TRBV7-2
D gene: TRBD2
J gene: TRBJ2-1
clone size: NA
CDR3 protein: CASSLDAGGSYNEQFF
CDR3 DNA: TGTGCCAGCAGCTTAGATGCGGGGGGGTCATACAATGAGCAGTTCTTC

V gene: TRBV4-3
D gene: TRBD1
J gene: TRBJ2-7
clone size: few
CDR3 protein: CASSQGRDRQYEQYF
CDR3 DNA: TGCGCCAGCAGCCAAGGCCGGGACAGGCAATACGAGCAGTACTTC

V gene: TRBV30
D gene: NA
J gene: TRBJ2-1
clone size: NA
CDR3 protein: CAWTTGTDQQFF
CDR3 DNA: TGTGCCTGGACCACCGGGACCGATCAGCAGTTCTTC

V gene: TRBV6-1
D gene: TRBD2
J gene: TRBJ2-3
clone size: few
CDR3 protein: CASLLAPGTDTQYF
CDR3 DNA: TGTGCCAGCCTACTAGCGCCCGGCACAGATACGCAGTATTTT

V gene: TRBV20-1
D gene: NA
J gene: TRBJ2-4
clone size: NA
CDR3 protein: CSGGVREQGTPVIIQYF
CDR3 DNA: TGCAGTGGCGGGGTTCGAGAACAGGGGACCCCGGTGATCATTCAGTACTTC

V gene: TRBV30
D gene: TRBD1
J gene: TRBJ1-1
clone size: few
CDR3 protein: CAWGLQGISGRNTEAFF
CDR3 DNA: TGTGCCTGGGGATTACAGGGGATTTCAGGTCGGAACACTGAAGCTTTCTTT

V gene: TRBV12-3/TRBV12-4
D gene: TRBD2
J gene: TRBJ2-7
clone size: NA
CDR3 protein: CASRRDYYEQYF
CDR3 DNA: TGTGCCAGCAGACGGGACTACTACGAGCAGTACTTC

V gene: TRBV6-2/TRBV6-3
D gene: NA
J gene: TRBJ1-1
clone size: NA
CDR3 protein: CASSPWGASNTEAFF
CDR3 DNA: TGTGCCAGCAGCCCTTGGGGAGCATCGAACACTGAAGCTTTCTTT

V gene: TRBV27
D gene: TRBD2
J gene: TRBJ2-1
clone size: NA
CDR3 protein: CASSLTSGSGVGEQFF
CDR3 DNA: TGTGCCAGCAGTTTAACTAGCGGGAGTGGGGTTGGTGAGCAGTTCTTC

V gene: TRBV2
D gene: TRBD2
J gene: TRBJ2-3
clone size: many
CDR3 protein: CASSGTSGSTDTQYF
CDR3 DNA: TGTGCCAGCAGCGGGACTAGCGGTAGCACAGATACGCAGTATTTT

V gene: TRBV27
D gene: TRBD2
J gene: TRBJ2-1
clone size: NA
CDR3 protein: CASSFSSGKIYNEQFF
CDR3 DNA: TGTGCCAGCAGCTTTTCTAGCGGGAAAATTTACAATGAGCAGTTCTTC

V gene: TRBV28
D gene: TRBD1
J gene: TRBJ2-1
clone size: many
CDR3 protein: CASSGQVYNEQFF
CDR3 DNA: TGTGCCAGCAGTGGACAGGTATACAATGAGCAGTTCTTC

V gene: TRBV11-2
D gene: TRBD1
J gene: TRBJ2-1
clone size: NA
CDR3 protein: CASSQDRKNNEQFF
CDR3 DNA: TGTGCCAGCAGCCAGGACAGGAAGAACAATGAGCAGTTCTTC

V gene: TRBV27
D gene: NA
J gene: TRBJ2-1
clone size: many
CDR3 protein: CASSLPSGLNNEQFF
CDR3 DNA: TGTGCCAGCAGTTTACCCAGCGGTCTTAACAATGAGCAGTTCTTC

V gene: TRBV20-1
D gene: NA
J gene: TRBJ1-6
clone size: NA
CDR3 protein: CSASSEQRNSPLHF
CDR3 DNA: TGCAGTGCTAGTTCGGAACAAAGAAATTCACCCCTCCACTTT

V gene: TRBV6-5
D gene: TRBD1
J gene: TRBJ1-5
clone size: NA
CDR3 protein: CASSYPGQGWQPQHF
CDR3 DNA: TGTGCCAGCAGTTACCCCGGACAGGGGTGGCAGCCCCAGCATTTT